Included here is one T cell receptor beta chain sequence, with context. What it recognizes is unknown. Amplification of TCR beta CDR3 regions used RNA as the template. The TCR CDR3 was amplified in a first-round RT-PCR using the HTBI primer set. Each CDR3 protein is one row after TCRdb ran MiXCR on the multiplex PCR reads. Of approximately 610,000 distinct CDR3 sequences listed, over 15% were seen once; the top ten hold around a sixth. Germline V gene data show CDR1 as DFQATT and CDR2 as SNEGSKA (reference sequence). The CDR3 has 11 residues. V lost 4 bases, J lost 2 bases, and 6 bases lay in between. These data originate in a study of T cells in Graves' hyperthyroidism and ophthalmopathy. Points from the study as a whole: Most thyroid clonotypes with frequency above 0.001 were detected in blood.

Sequencing used blood. The sequence derives from a woman aged 18-35 years with Graves' hyperthyroidism. V and J are TRBV20-1 and TRBJ2-7; D is unclear. The CDR3 nucleotides are TGCAGTGCTATGGGAACCTACGAGCAGTACTTC. This translates into CSAMGTYEQYF.